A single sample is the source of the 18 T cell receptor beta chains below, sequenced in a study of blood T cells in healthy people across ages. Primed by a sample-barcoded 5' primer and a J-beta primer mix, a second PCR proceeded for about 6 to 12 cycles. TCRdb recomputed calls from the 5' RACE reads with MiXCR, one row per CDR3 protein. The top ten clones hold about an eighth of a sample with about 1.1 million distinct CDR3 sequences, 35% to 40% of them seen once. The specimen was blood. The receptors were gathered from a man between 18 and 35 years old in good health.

The CDR3 spells CSASLTDYNSPLHF. CDR3 nucleotides: TGCAGTGCTAGCCTGACAGACTATAATTCACCCCTCCACTTT. The chain carries TRBV20-1 and TRBJ1-6; a weak D match, TRBD1 (5 bases). The V end was cut by 3 bases, the J end by 3 bases, with 9 bases between. The CDR3 is 14 amino acids. Germline V CDR1 and CDR2: DFQATT, SNEGSKA (reference sequence).

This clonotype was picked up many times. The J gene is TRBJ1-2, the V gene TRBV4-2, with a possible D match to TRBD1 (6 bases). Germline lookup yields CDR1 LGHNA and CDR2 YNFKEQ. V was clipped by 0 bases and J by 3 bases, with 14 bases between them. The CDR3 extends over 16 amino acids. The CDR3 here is CASSQDSGGRDYGYTF. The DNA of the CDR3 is TGTGCCAGCAGCCAAGATAGTGGGGGGCGCGACTATGGCTACACCTTC.

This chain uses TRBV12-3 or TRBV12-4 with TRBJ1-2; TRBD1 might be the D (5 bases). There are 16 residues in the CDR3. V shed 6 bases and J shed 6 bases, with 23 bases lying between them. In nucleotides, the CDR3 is TGTGCCAGCAGCCCGAATGTCCAGGGAAGGTTAAATGGCTACACCTTC. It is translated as CASSPNVQGRLNGYTF.

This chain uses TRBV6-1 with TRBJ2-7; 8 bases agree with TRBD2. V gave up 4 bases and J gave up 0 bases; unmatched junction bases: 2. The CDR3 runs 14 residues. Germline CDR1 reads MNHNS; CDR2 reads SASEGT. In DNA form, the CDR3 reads TGTGCCAGCAGTGTCGGGAGGGGCTCCTACGAGCAGTACTTC. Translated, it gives CASSVGRGSYEQYF.

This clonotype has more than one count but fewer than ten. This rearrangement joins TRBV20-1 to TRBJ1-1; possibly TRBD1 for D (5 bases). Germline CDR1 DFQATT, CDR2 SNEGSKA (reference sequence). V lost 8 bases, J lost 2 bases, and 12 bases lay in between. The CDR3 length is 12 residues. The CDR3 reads CSPKTGNTEAFF. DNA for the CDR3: TGCAGTCCGAAAACAGGTAACACTGAAGCTTTCTTT.

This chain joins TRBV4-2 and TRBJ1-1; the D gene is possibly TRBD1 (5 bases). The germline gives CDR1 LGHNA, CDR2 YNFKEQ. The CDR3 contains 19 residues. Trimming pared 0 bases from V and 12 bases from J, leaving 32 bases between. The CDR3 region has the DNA TGTGCCAGCAGCCAAGAAGAAGCCGCAACCGGGACGCTTTACACTGGAACTTTCTTT. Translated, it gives CASSQEEAATGTLYTGTFF.

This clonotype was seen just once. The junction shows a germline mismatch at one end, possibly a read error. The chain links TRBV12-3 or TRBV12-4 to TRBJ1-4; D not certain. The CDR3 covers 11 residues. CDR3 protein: CANSYSEKLFF. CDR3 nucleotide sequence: TGTGCCAACAGTTACTCCGAAAAACTGTTTTTT.

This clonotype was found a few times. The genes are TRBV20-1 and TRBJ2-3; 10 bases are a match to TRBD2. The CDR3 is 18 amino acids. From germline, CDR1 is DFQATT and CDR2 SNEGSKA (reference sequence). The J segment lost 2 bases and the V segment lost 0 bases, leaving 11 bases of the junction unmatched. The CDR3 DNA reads TGCAGTGCTAGAGATCCGAGCGGGGGGGCCCGGGACACAGATACGCAGTATTTT. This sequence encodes CSARDPSGGARDTDTQYF.

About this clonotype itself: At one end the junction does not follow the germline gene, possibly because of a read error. The CDR3 spells CASSLGLPRDKEQFF. The CDR3 nucleotides are TGTGCCAGCAGCTTAGGGCTCCCCCGCGACAAGGAGCAGTTCTTC. V is TRBV11-2 and J is TRBJ2-1, with unresolved D. The CDR3 totals 15 residues. Looked up from germline, CDR1 is SGHAT and CDR2 is FQNNGV.

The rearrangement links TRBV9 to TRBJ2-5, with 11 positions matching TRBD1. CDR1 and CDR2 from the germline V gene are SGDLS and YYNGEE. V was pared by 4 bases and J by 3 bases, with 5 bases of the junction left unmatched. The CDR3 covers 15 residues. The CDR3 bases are TGTGCCAGCAGCCCATGGGACAGGGGGGAAGAGACCCAGTACTTC. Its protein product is CASSPWDRGEETQYF.

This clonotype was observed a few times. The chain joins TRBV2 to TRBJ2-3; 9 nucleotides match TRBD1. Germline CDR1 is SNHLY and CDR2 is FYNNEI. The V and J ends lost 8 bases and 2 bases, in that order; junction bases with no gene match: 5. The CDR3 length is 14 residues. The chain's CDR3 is CASGDRVNTDTQYF. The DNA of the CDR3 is TGTGCCAGCGGGGACAGGGTCAACACAGATACGCAGTATTTT.

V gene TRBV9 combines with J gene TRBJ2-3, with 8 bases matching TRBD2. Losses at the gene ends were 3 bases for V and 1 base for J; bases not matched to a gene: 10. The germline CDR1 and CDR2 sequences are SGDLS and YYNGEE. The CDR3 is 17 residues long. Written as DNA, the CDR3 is TGTGCCAGCAGCGCACCTTACGGCGGGGGGCGCACAGATACGCAGTATTTT. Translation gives CASSAPYGGGRTDTQYF.

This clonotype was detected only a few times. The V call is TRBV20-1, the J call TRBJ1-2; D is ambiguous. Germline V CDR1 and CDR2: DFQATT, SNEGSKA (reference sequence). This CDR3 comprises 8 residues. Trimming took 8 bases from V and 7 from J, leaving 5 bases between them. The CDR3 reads CSTGGYTF. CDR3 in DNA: TGCAGTACCGGTGGCTACACCTTC.

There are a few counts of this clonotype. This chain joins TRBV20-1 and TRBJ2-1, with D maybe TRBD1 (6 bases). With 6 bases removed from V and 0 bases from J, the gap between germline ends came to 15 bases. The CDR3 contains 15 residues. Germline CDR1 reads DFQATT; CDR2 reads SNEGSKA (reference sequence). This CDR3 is CSANPGHRSYNEQFF. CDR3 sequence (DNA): TGCAGTGCGAACCCGGGACATCGCTCCTACAATGAGCAGTTCTTC.

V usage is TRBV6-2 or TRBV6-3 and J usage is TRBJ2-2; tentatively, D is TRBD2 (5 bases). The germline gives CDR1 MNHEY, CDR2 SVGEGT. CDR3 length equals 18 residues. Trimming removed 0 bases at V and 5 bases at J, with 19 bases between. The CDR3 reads CASSYSFRTDIGTGELFF. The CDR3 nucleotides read TGTGCCAGCAGTTACTCGTTTAGGACTGACATAGGGACCGGGGAGCTGTTTTTT.

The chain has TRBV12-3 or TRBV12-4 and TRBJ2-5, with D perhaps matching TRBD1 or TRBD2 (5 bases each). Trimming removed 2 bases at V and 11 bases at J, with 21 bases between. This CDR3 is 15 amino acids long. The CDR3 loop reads CASSLRAGTYNEQYF. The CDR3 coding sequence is TGTGCCAGCAGTTTACGGGCAGGGACGTACAATGAGCAGTACTTC.

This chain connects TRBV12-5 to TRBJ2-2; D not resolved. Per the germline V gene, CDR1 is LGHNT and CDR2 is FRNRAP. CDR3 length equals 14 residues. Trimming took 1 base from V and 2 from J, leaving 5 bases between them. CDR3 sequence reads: CASGLGQNTGELFF. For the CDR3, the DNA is TGTGCTAGTGGTTTGGGCCAAAACACCGGGGAGCTGTTTTTT.

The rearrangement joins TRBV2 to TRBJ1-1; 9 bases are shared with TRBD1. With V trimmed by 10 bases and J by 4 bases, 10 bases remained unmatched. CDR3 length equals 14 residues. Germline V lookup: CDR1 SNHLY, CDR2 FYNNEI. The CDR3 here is CATQPGQGTTEAFF. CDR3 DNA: TGTGCCACACAACCGGGACAGGGCACCACTGAAGCTTTCTTT.